The 6 T cell receptor beta chains below were found in one sample sequenced in a study of T cell responses to AZD1222 COVID-19 vaccine. The protocol was immunoSEQ multiplex PCR, while the TCRdb copy is restricted to in-frame clones and leaves out a portion. This sample carries approximately 140,000 clones, more than 90% of them seen once, and the ten largest clones take about 1.9%. Sequencing used peripheral blood, obtained 28 days after the second AZD1222 dose. Source of these receptors: an adult who received the AZD1222 COVID-19 vaccine.

The chain combines TRBV5-1 with TRBJ2-1, with TRBD2 identical over 11 bases. Per the germline V gene, CDR1 is SGHRS and CDR2 is YFSETQ. The J segment lost 4 bases and the V segment lost 4 bases, leaving 4 bases of the junction unmatched. CDR3 length equals 15 residues. CDR3 sequence reads: CASSGLAGGYNEQFF. The CDR3 DNA follows: TGCGCCAGCAGCGGCCTAGCGGGGGGATACAATGAGCAGTTCTTC.

The chain uses TRBV14 and TRBJ2-3; D is ambiguous. The CDR3 is made up of 13 amino acids. V lost 3 bases to trimming and J lost 1 base, with 5 bases between them. Germline V gene data show CDR1 as SGHDN and CDR2 as FVKESK. The CDR3 sequence: CASSQVGTDTQYF. DNA for the CDR3: TGTGCCAGCAGCCAGGTGGGCACAGATACGCAGTATTTT.

This clone showed up just once. The genes are TRBV28 and TRBJ1-1; a possible D gene is TRBD1 (5 bases). Looked up from germline, CDR1 is MDHEN and CDR2 is SYDVKM. The ends were cut back, 5 bases at V and 11 bases at J, with 18 bases in the middle. The CDR3 is 13 amino acids. The CDR3 region has the DNA TGTGCCAGCAGTACAAGCTATCCAGGGTTTGCTTTCTTT. Its protein is CASSTSYPGFAFF.

The count of this clone is one. The chain carries TRBV29-1 and TRBJ1-1, with D maybe TRBD1 (5 bases). V lost 7 bases, J lost 4 bases, and 19 bases lay in between. The CDR3 extends over 14 amino acids. The germline V gene has CDR1 SQVTM and CDR2 ANQGSEA. The CDR3 DNA follows: TGCAGCGCTTTGCTCTTCGGGACCGCCACTGAAGCTTTCTTT. It yields the protein CSALLFGTATEAFF.

The chain is built from TRBV4-1 and TRBJ2-7; D tentatively fits TRBD1 or TRBD2 (5 bases each). CDR3 length equals 13 residues. Trimming shortened V by 4 bases and J by 6 bases, and 13 bases separated the two germline ends. Germline loops: CDR1 MGHRA, CDR2 YSYEKL. The CDR3: CASSLDAGTEQYF. The CDR3 DNA sequence: TGCGCCAGCAGCCTTGACGCCGGGACCGAGCAGTACTTC.

J is TRBJ2-7 and V is TRBV2; 9 nucleotides align to TRBD1. The CDR3 loop spans 15 amino acids. Germline-derived CDR1 and CDR2 are SNHLY and FYNNEI. J was trimmed by 3 bases and V by 2 bases; bases with no gene match: 5. The CDR3 loop reads CASSELGTGLYEQYV. In DNA form, the CDR3 reads TGTGCCAGCAGTGAACTCGGGACAGGGCTCTACGAGCAGTACGTC.